These 20 T cell receptor beta chains came from one sample sequenced in a study of T cells in Graves' hyperthyroidism and ophthalmopathy. RNA transcripts were the template for amplifying TCR beta CDR3 regions. The HTBI set primed first-round TCR CDR3 RT-PCR. TCRdb reanalysed the multiplex PCR reads using MiXCR and keeps one entry per CDR3 protein. Of hundreds of thousands of distinct CDR3 sequences detected, approximately 15% appear once; the ten largest clones hold roughly 8%. Sequenced sample: blood. All receptors derive from a young woman with Graves' hyperthyroidism.

This clonotype has at least ten counts. The rearrangement uses TRBV11-2 and TRBJ2-7, with D uncertain. There are 12 residues in the CDR3. The V end was cut by 5 bases, the J end by 6 bases, with 11 bases between. Germline V gene data show CDR1 as SGHAT and CDR2 as FQNNGV. The CDR3 coding sequence is TGTGCCAGCAGCCACACCCGACCCGAGCAGTACTTC. It specifies CASSHTRPEQYF.

This clonotype came up a few times. This rearrangement joins TRBV12-3 or TRBV12-4 to TRBJ1-1; maybe TRBD1 (5 bases). Trimming took 4 bases from V and 1 from J, leaving 7 bases between them. The CDR3 is 13 residues long. The CDR3 nucleotides are TGTGCCAGCAGTTACGGACAGAACACTGAAGCTTTCTTT. Translated, it gives CASSYGQNTEAFF.

In its sample, this clonotype was seen a few times. The chain joins TRBV3-1 to TRBJ2-3; the D gene is possibly TRBD2 (6 bases). V was trimmed by 3 bases and J by 4 bases, leaving 11 bases between them. Germline V gene data show CDR1 as LGHDT and CDR2 as YNNKEL (reference sequence). CDR3 length equals 14 residues. CDR3 DNA sequence: TGTGCCAGCAGCCATGAAGCGGGTCCAGATACGCAGTATTTT. Its translation is CASSHEAGPDTQYF.

This clonotype showed up many times. This chain uses TRBV12-3 or TRBV12-4 with TRBJ1-2; D might be TRBD1 (6 bases). CDR3 length: 16 amino acids. V lost 5 bases and J lost 3, with 19 bases in between. DNA for the CDR3: TGTGCCAGCAGTCACTCAACCTCCGAGGGGGACTATGGCTACACCTTC. It is translated as CASSHSTSEGDYGYTF.

This clonotype appeared many times. The CDR3 reads CASSLQRTGGYTF. In DNA form, the CDR3 reads TGTGCCAGCAGCTTACAAAGGACAGGGGGCTACACCTTC. The chain joins TRBV7-2 to TRBJ1-2, with 8 nucleotides matching TRBD1. This CDR3 has 13 amino acids. Germline loops: CDR1 SGHTA, CDR2 FQGNSA. Trimming at V came to 2 bases and at J to 8 bases, leaving 4 bases not matched to a gene.

At least ten counts were recorded for this clonotype. CDR3 sequence reads: CASSQLDGEAFF. CDR3 bases: TGTGCCAGCAGCCAACTGGACGGTGAAGCTTTCTTT. The chain joins TRBV3-1 to TRBJ1-1; no clear D gene. CDR3 length: 12 residues. Per germline, CDR1 LGHDT and CDR2 YNNKEL (reference sequence). Trimming stripped 2 bases from V and 7 bases from J, with 8 bases between. The full variable domain, rest sourced from reference TRBV3-1 and TRBJ1-1, is DTAVSQTPKYLVTQMGNDKSIKCEQNLGHDTMYWYKQDSKKFLKIMFSYNNKELIINETVPNRFSPKSPDKAHLNLHINSLELGDSAVYFCASSQLDGEAFFGQGTRLTVV.

This clonotype has more than one count but fewer than ten. The V gene is TRBV2, the J gene TRBJ2-5, with TRBD2 matching over 8 bases. The length of the CDR3 is 15 residues. CDR1 and CDR2 from the germline V gene are SNHLY and FYNNEI. With 4 bases clipped from V and 0 bases from J, the junction kept 4 bases outside the gene matches. The CDR3 region is CASSVPSGYQETQYF. The CDR3 coding sequence is TGTGCCAGCAGTGTCCCTAGCGGGTACCAAGAGACCCAGTACTTC.

In its sample, this clonotype was seen many times. The rearrangement joins TRBV5-1 to TRBJ2-6; D is tentatively TRBD1 or TRBD2 (5 bases each). Trimming took 4 bases from V and 2 from J, leaving 10 bases between them. Germline V gene lookup returns CDR1 SGHRS and CDR2 YFSETQ. The CDR3 is made up of 15 amino acids. CDR3 sequence (DNA): TGCGCCAGCAGCGAGGGACCCGCTGGGGCCAACGTCCTGACTTTC. This sequence encodes CASSEGPAGANVLTF. The entire variable domain, with the rest obtained from reference TRBV5-1 and TRBJ2-6, is as follows: KAGVTQTPRYLIKTRGQQVTLSCSPISGHRSVSWYQQTPGQGLQFLFEYFSETQRNKGNFPGRFSGRQFSNSRSEMNVSTLELGDSALYLCASSEGPAGANVLTFGAGSRLTVL.

In its sample, this clonotype was seen many times. The chain joins TRBV5-8 to TRBJ2-5; tentatively, D is TRBD2 (6 bases). Germline lookup yields CDR1 SGHTS and CDR2 YDEGEE. Deletions cut 0 bases from V and 5 bases from J, with 8 bases between. There are 13 residues in the CDR3. This chain's CDR3 is CASSLGLGETQYF. The DNA of the CDR3 is TGTGCCAGCAGCTTGGGACTAGGGGAGACCCAGTACTTC.

This clonotype has a count of ten or more. The chain carries TRBV12-3 or TRBV12-4 and TRBJ1-5; D gene unclear. V was cut by 1 base and J by 6 bases, with 13 bases left in between. The CDR3 has 15 amino acids. CDR3 sequence: CASSLGKTTVQPQHF. In nucleotides, the CDR3 is TGTGCCAGCAGTTTAGGCAAAACCACGGTTCAGCCCCAGCATTTT.

Ten or more counts support this clonotype. The chain is built from TRBV5-4 and TRBJ1-1; TRBD1 might be the D (5 bases). Germline V CDR1 and CDR2: SGHNT, YYREEE (reference sequence). Trimming cost V 4 bases and J 5 bases, with 15 bases left between them. CDR3 length: 14 residues. The CDR3 DNA is TGTGCCAGCAGCCGCGATCAGGGTGAAACTGAAGCTTTCTTT. Amino acid sequence: CASSRDQGETEAFF.

A few counts support this clonotype. This chain uses TRBV28 with TRBJ2-7; D is possibly TRBD2 (6 bases). Germline CDR1 reads MDHEN; CDR2 reads SYDVKM. The CDR3 loop spans 15 amino acids. Trimming removed 3 bases at V and 3 bases at J, with 15 bases between. This CDR3 is CASSLPETRRYEQYF. In nucleotides, the CDR3 is TGTGCCAGCAGTTTGCCCGAGACTAGACGCTACGAGCAGTACTTC.

The table lists this clonotype with many counts. The genes are TRBV24-1 and TRBJ2-1; tentatively, D is TRBD2 (6 bases). The germline V gene encodes CDR1 KGHDR and CDR2 SFDVKD. The CDR3 sequence is 18 residues long. The V end was cut by 4 bases, the J end by 1 base, with 19 bases between. This CDR3 reads CATSDPGKRAESYNEQFF. In DNA, the CDR3 is TGTGCCACCAGTGACCCCGGGAAGCGGGCGGAATCCTACAATGAGCAGTTCTTC.

On this clonotype: The CDR3 does not end in the conserved phenylalanine or tryptophan, so this is likely a read error. This rearrangement joins TRBV3-1 to TRBJ2-5; TRBD2 matches at 9 bases. Germline lookup yields CDR1 LGHDT and CDR2 YNNKEL (reference sequence). With V trimmed by 4 bases and J by 5 bases, 8 bases remained unmatched. This CDR3 spans 15 amino acids. In nucleotides, the CDR3 is TGTGCCAGCAGCCCCAGAGCGGGGGGACGGGAGACCCAGTACCTC. It encodes CASSPRAGGRETQYL.

As to this clonotype: With a much larger clone just one base away, this may be a read error. This chain joins TRBV12-3 or TRBV12-4 and TRBJ1-2, with D possibly TRBD1 on 5 matching bases. V lost 8 bases and J 4 bases, leaving 20 bases between the germline ends. This CDR3 has 15 residues. CDR3 sequence: CASGRREGGTYGYTF. CDR3 DNA: TGTGCCAGCGGCCGGCGGGAGGGAGGGACCTATGGCTACACCTTC.

J is TRBJ2-3 and V is TRBV12-3 or TRBV12-4; D is perhaps TRBD2 (6 bases). The CDR3 length is 12 residues. CDR3 nucleotides: TGTGCGGAGGGATCGGGCGGTGATACGCAGTATTTT. Translation gives CAEGSGGDTQYF.

Many counts were recorded for this clonotype. The chain is built from TRBV20-1 and TRBJ2-1; D is perhaps TRBD2 (6 bases). CDR1 is DFQATT, CDR2 SNEGSKA, per germline (reference sequence). The CDR3 covers 12 residues. Trimming shortened V by 6 bases and J by 8 bases, and 14 bases separated the two germline ends. The CDR3 protein is CSAPTSSDEQFF. For the CDR3, the DNA is TGCAGTGCCCCGACTAGTTCGGATGAGCAGTTCTTC.

This clonotype was counted many times. V gene TRBV11-3 combines with J gene TRBJ2-1, with TRBD2 matching 8 bases. V gave up 5 bases and J gave up 1 base; unmatched junction bases: 7. This CDR3 is 16 amino acids long. Germline V CDR1 and CDR2: SGHNT, YENEEA. The CDR3 DNA reads as TGTGCCAGCAGCCAAATAGCGGGATCGTCCTACAATGAGCAGTTCTTC. It translates to CASSQIAGSSYNEQFF.

This clonotype has a count of ten or more. The J gene is TRBJ2-3, the V gene TRBV20-1; maybe TRBD2 (6 bases). This CDR3 spans 15 amino acids. Trimming stripped 4 bases from V and 1 base from J, with 15 bases between. CDR1 and CDR2 from the germline V gene are DFQATT and SNEGSKA (reference sequence). In nucleotides, the CDR3 is TGCAGTGCTACGGGCGGGGACGGGGGCACAGATACGCAGTATTTT. It encodes CSATGGDGGTDTQYF.

This clonotype was counted a few times. This chain's CDR3 is CSVVKLAGGRSYNEQFF. DNA for the CDR3: TGCAGCGTTGTTAAACTAGCGGGGGGCCGCTCCTACAATGAGCAGTTCTTC. The rearrangement links TRBV29-1 to TRBJ2-1; TRBD2 aligns across 12 bases. J gave up 0 bases and V 4 bases, and 7 bases lay outside the gene matches. CDR3 length equals 17 residues. CDR1 is SQVTM, CDR2 ANQGSEA, per germline.